This TCR beta chain was sequenced in a study of cytomegalovirus exposure and HLA in healthy donors. Study context: The 600 to 800 first-cohort repertoires shared a platform with the approximately 110 validation repertoires, as reported in a later analysis.

Trimming cost V 7 bases and J 1 base, with 10 bases left between them. Germline CDR1 is MGHDK and CDR2 is SYGVNS. CDR3 size: 13 residues. The repertoire was sequenced with immunoSEQ multiplex PCR; TCRdb's copy has only in-frame clones and lacks some. The table records 200,000 to 300,000 clones, around 85% of them present only once. The receptor's source is a woman in her 30s in good health and CMV-seropositive. The specimen was PBMCs. The chain couples TRBV25-1 to TRBJ1-1; no clear D gene. The CDR3 sequence: CASKLQENTEAFF. Written as DNA, the CDR3 is TGTGCCAGCAAACTTCAGGAGAACACTGAAGCTTTCTTT.